This TCR beta chain is from a study of response to subunit inactivated influenza vaccine. A remark on this clonotype: Its antigen remains unknown.

Points from the study as a whole: The authors suggested that every seasonal influenza vaccination recruits few new T cells.

TCRdb used MiXCR to reprocess the RT-PCR reads, holding one entry per CDR3 protein. Here the sample spans about 780,000 distinct CDR3 sequences, about 18% being singletons. The CDR3 runs 13 residues. Trimming pared 6 bases from V and 6 bases from J, leaving 15 bases between. Germline V gene data show CDR1 as SQVTM and CDR2 as ANQGSEA. Sequenced material: PBMCs from blood, taken 5 days after vaccination. The TCR originated in a man in his fifties or sixties who received an inactivated influenza vaccine. V is TRBV29-1 and J is TRBJ2-1; the D is unclear. The CDR3: CSVMGRSSNEQFF. The DNA for the CDR3 is TGCAGCGTCATGGGCCGTTCTTCCAATGAGCAGTTCTTC.